The 13 T cell receptor beta chains presented below share a single source sample, sequenced in a study of technical replicates of blood from a handful of donors. Some clones are missing from TCRdb's copy, which holds only in-frame ones; the method was immunoSEQ multiplex PCR. The data contain approximately 65,000 clones, 86% of them singletons. The sequenced sample consisted of PBMCs. These receptors were taken from a human donor in good health. Some clones in this sample may be carry-over from other donors' samples.

This chain uses TRBV7-2 with TRBJ2-7, with 9 bases that match TRBD1. CDR3 length: 15 amino acids. V dropped 3 bases and J dropped 5; count of bases not matched to a gene: 8. Germline V gene lookup returns CDR1 SGHTA and CDR2 FQGNSA. The CDR3 sequence is CASSFGTGRSNEQYF. The CDR3 coding sequence is TGTGCCAGCAGCTTTGGGACAGGGCGTAGTAACGAGCAGTACTTC.

The rearrangement links TRBV19 to TRBJ2-2; possibly TRBD1 for D (5 bases). CDR1 and CDR2 from the germline V gene are LNHDA and SQIVND (reference sequence). V dropped 1 base and J dropped 6 bases, with 6 bases sitting between them. There are 13 residues in the CDR3. The chain's CDR3 is CASSIAGSGELFF. The CDR3 region has the DNA TGTGCCAGTAGTATAGCAGGGTCCGGGGAGCTGTTTTTT.

The rearrangement uses TRBV6-6 and TRBJ2-1; perhaps TRBD1 as D (6 bases). CDR3 length: 14 residues. The germline V and J ends were trimmed by 6 bases and 5 bases, with 14 bases remaining between them. CDR1 and CDR2 (germline): MNHNY, SVGAGI (reference sequence). The CDR3, as DNA: TGTGCCAGCAGCTTTGCGGACAGAAACAATGAGCAGTTCTTC. Encoded protein: CASSFADRNNEQFF.

The chain combines TRBV7-9 with TRBJ1-6, with 11 bases aligning to TRBD1. CDR1 and CDR2 (germline): SEHNR, FQNEAQ (reference sequence). The ends lost 5 bases at V and 10 bases at J; junction bases unmatched: 7. The CDR3 runs to 15 residues. The CDR3 loop is CASSDGQGARSPLHF. The CDR3 DNA is TGTGCCAGCAGCGATGGACAGGGGGCTAGGTCACCCCTCCACTTT. The full variable domain, in which reference TRBV7-9 and TRBJ1-6 provide the parts outside the CDR3, is DTGVSQNPRHKITKRGQNVTFRCDPISEHNRLYWYRQTLGQGPEFLTYFQNEAQLEKSRLLSDRFSAERPKGSFSTLEIQRTEQGDSAMYLCASSDGQGARSPLHFGNGTRLTVT.

The CDR3 reads CAISVQPGGGETQYF. CDR3 bases: TGTGCCATCAGTGTCCAGCCGGGGGGGGGAGAGACCCAGTACTTC. The chain is built from TRBV10-3 and TRBJ2-5, with 8 bases matching TRBD2. After removal of 4 bases from V and 4 bases from J, the junction contained 8 bases not matched to a gene. Germline V gives CDR1 ENHRY, CDR2 SYGVKD. The CDR3 totals 15 residues.

CDR3 DNA sequence: TGTGCCATCAACTCCGCGGCGGGGGGCTACGAGCAGTACTTC. Its protein product is CAINSAAGGYEQYF. The chain combines TRBV10-3 with TRBJ2-7, with 8 bases identical to TRBD2. V lost 7 bases to trimming and J lost 3 bases; unmatched junction nucleotides: 8. The CDR3 is made up of 14 amino acids. Germline-derived CDR1 and CDR2 are ENHRY and SYGVKD.

This clone has just a few counts. The chain has TRBV4-1 and TRBJ2-2; TRBD2 agrees at 10 bases. The CDR3 totals 16 residues. The V segment lost 5 bases and the J segment 2 bases; nucleotides outside the gene matches: 5. Germline V CDR1 and CDR2: MGHRA, YSYEKL. DNA of the CDR3: TGCGCCAGCAGCTCCCGGACTAGCGGTAACACCGGGGAGCTGTTTTTT. Its protein product is CASSSRTSGNTGELFF.

In this sample, this clone turned up once. The chain couples TRBV7-9 to TRBJ2-5; D may be TRBD1 (6 bases). Trimming removed 2 bases at V and 2 bases at J, with 6 bases between. The CDR3 spans 13 residues. The germline gives CDR1 SEHNR, CDR2 FQNEAQ (reference sequence). CDR3 protein: CASSLQGQETQYF. DNA of the CDR3: TGTGCCAGCAGCTTACAGGGGCAAGAGACCCAGTACTTC.

The chain employs TRBV7-6 and TRBJ2-2; TRBD2 matches 9 bases. From germline, CDR1 is SGHVS and CDR2 FNYEAQ. J gave up 1 base and V 2 bases, and 2 bases lay outside the gene matches. The CDR3 has 16 residues. CDR3 sequence reads: CASSLPSGMNTGELFF. In nucleotides, the CDR3 is TGTGCCAGCAGCTTACCTAGCGGGATGAACACCGGGGAGCTGTTTTTT.

The genes are TRBV4-1 and TRBJ1-5; D is perhaps TRBD1 (5 bases). Trimming stripped 0 bases from V and 7 bases from J, with 16 bases between. Germline-derived CDR1 and CDR2 are MGHRA and YSYEKL. The CDR3 sequence is 16 residues long. CDR3 sequence: CASSQDLVGAQQPQHF. The CDR3 DNA follows: TGCGCCAGCAGCCAAGATTTAGTAGGGGCGCAGCAGCCCCAGCATTTT.

The genes are TRBV7-2 and TRBJ1-6; 7 nucleotides match TRBD1. Germline CDR1 SGHTA, CDR2 FQGNSA. The V gene end was trimmed by 1 base and the J gene end by 7 bases; junction bases not matched to a gene: 4. The CDR3 is made up of 15 amino acids. The CDR3 DNA reads as TGTGCCAGCAGCTTAGGTGGGACAGTAAATTCACCCCTCCACTTT. Translating gives CASSLGGTVNSPLHF.

The rearrangement links TRBV4-1 to TRBJ2-3; D remains unclear. Germline values: CDR1 MGHRA, CDR2 YSYEKL. V lost 7 bases, J lost 0 bases, and 14 bases lay in between. The CDR3 is made up of 15 amino acids. The CDR3 nucleotides read TGCGCCAGCACCCCCCGAGCCCTTAGCACAGATACGCAGTATTTT. Amino acid sequence: CASTPRALSTDTQYF.

The chain is built from TRBV15 and TRBJ2-5; TRBD1 agrees at 7 bases. Losses at the gene ends were 1 base for V and 1 base for J; bases not matched to a gene: 0. The germline V gene encodes CDR1 LNHNV and CDR2 YYDKDF (reference sequence). The CDR3 totals 14 residues. CDR3 loop: CATSRGDSQETQYF. Written as DNA, the CDR3 is TGTGCCACCAGCAGAGGGGACAGCCAAGAGACCCAGTACTTC.